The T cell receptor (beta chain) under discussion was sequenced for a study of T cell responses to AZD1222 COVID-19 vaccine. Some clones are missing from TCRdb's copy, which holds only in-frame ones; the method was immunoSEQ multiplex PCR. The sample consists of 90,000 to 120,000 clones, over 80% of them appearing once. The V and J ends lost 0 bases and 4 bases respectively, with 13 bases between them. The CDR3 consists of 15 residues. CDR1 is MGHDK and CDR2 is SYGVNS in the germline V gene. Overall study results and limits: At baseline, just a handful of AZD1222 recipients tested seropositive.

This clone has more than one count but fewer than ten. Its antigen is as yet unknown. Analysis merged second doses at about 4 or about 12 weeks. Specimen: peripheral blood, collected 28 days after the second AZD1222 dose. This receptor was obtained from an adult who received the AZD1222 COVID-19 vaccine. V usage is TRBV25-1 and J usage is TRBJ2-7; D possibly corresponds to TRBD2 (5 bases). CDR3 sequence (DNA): TGTGCCAGCAGTGAATACGGGCTAGCCGATTACGAGCAGTACTTC. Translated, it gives CASSEYGLADYEQYF.